Reported below is one TCR beta chain. Its antigen is unknown. These data are taken from a study of somatic mutations in cytotoxic T cells in rheumatoid arthritis. Whole-study context: Prior to any treatment and right after diagnosis, patient blood (around 30 ml EDTA) was drawn.

Study conclusions and caveats: An increase in CD8+ clonality with age was seen in rheumatoid arthritis patients but not in healthy controls. No significant CD8+ T-cell clonality difference was found between rheumatoid arthritis patients and age-matched controls. Per patient, the largest CD8+ clone was found to exceed 20% of CD8+ cells in about an eighth of the 65 cases.

Repertoires were generated with immunoSEQ multiplex PCR, while TCRdb's copy carries only in-frame clones and drops some. In the table there are about 3,000 clones, 92% of which are singletons. V shed 3 bases and J 6 bases; nucleotides not matched to a gene: 7. Germline CDR1 and CDR2: MDHEN and SYDVKM. The CDR3 totals 15 residues. Material: CD8+ T cells sorted from blood. This clonotype was sampled from a young woman with rheumatoid arthritis. The chain employs TRBV28 and TRBJ2-1, with TRBD2 matching 8 bases. CDR3 sequence: CASSLGREDRNEQFF. The CDR3 DNA reads TGTGCCAGCAGTTTGGGGCGGGAGGACCGCAATGAGCAGTTCTTC.